The T cell receptor beta chain under discussion was sequenced for a study of T cells after yellow fever vaccination. A remark on this clonotype: The antigen remains undetermined.

Overall study findings and caveats: It was a weaker secondary response, yet one that peaked faster, at day 5 versus 15.

CDR3 length: 12 residues. Germline trimming cut 11 bases from V and 5 bases from J; bases unmatched to any gene: 6. From germline, CDR1 is MNHEY and CDR2 SMNVEV (reference sequence). TCRdb used MiXCR to reprocess the 5' RACE reads, holding one entry per CDR3 protein. The data show hundreds of thousands of distinct CDR3 sequences, with about 19% seen just once and roughly 19% held by the top ten. The sequence was obtained from a young man who received the YFV17D yellow fever vaccine. The J gene is TRBJ2-5, the V gene TRBV27, with 9 bases identical to TRBD2. The sequences come from PBMCs, collected before the yellow fever booster vaccination. The CDR3 DNA follows: TGTGCCTGCGGGGGGGTAACCGAGACCCAGTACTTC. Its protein product is CACGGVTETQYF.